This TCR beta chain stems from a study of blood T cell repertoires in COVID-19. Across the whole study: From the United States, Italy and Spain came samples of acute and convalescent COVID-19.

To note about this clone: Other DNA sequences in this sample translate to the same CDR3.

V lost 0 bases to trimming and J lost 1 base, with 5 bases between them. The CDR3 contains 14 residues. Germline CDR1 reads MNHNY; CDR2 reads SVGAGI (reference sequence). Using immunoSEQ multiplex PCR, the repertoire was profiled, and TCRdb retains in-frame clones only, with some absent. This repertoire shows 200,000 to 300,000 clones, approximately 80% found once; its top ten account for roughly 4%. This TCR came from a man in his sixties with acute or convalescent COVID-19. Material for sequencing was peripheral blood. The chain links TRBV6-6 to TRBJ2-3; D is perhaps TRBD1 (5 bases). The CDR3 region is CASSYSGGTDTQYF. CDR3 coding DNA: TGTGCCAGCAGTTACTCAGGGGGCACAGATACGCAGTATTTT.